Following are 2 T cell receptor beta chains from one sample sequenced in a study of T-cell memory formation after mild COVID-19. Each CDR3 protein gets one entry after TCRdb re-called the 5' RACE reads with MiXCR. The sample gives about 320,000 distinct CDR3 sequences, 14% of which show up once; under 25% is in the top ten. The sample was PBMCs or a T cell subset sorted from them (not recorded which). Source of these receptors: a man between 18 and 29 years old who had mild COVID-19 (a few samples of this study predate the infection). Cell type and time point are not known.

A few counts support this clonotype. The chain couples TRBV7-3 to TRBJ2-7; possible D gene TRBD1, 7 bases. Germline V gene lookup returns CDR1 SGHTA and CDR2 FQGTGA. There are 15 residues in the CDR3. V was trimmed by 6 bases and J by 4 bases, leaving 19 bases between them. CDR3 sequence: CASRLETQGGYEQYV. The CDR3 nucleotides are TGTGCCAGCAGACTTGAGACCCAGGGGGGATACGAGCAGTACGTC.

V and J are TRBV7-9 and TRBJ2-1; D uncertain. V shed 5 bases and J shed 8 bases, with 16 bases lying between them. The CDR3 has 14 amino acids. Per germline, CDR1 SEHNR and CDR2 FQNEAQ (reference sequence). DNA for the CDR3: TGTGCCAGCAGCCCAACGGAGTTTTGGCATGAGCAGTTCTTC. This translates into CASSPTEFWHEQFF.